The rows below give T cell receptor beta chains drawn from one sample of a study of shared clonotypes between healthy human individuals. Here immunoSEQ multiplex PCR was the method, and the copy in TCRdb shows in-frame clones only, minus some. Of 2,500,000 or so clones listed, over 85% were seen once; the top ten hold over 0.12%. Input material: naive CD4+ T cells sorted from blood. All receptors come from a man aged 18 to 29 in good health. Each CDR3 is given without its conserved first and last residue.

v_gene: TRBV30; len: 10; j_gene: TRBJ1-2; CDR3aa: AWGLPGPGYT
v_gene: TRBV7-2; len: 14; j_gene: TRBJ1-2; CDR3aa: ASTLTGTAINYGYT
v_gene: TRBV10-3; len: 9; j_gene: TRBJ2-7; CDR3aa: AISDLGEQY
v_gene: TRBV6-5; len: 11; j_gene: TRBJ1-6; CDR3aa: ASSAQGDSPLH
v_gene: TRBV7-9; len: 16; j_gene: TRBJ2-5; CDR3aa: ASSLGGKGGFGQETQY
v_gene: TRBV4-1; len: 14; j_gene: TRBJ1-4; CDR3aa: ASSRPGTVRNEKLF
v_gene: TRBV2; len: 15; j_gene: TRBJ1-5; CDR3aa: ASRRQGASGSNQPQH
v_gene: TRBV5-1; len: 13; j_gene: TRBJ2-1; CDR3aa: ASSLAEGPFAEQF
v_gene: TRBV12-5; len: 15; j_gene: TRBJ1-1; CDR3aa: ASGLVDSGATNTEAF
v_gene: TRBV6-5; len: 11; j_gene: TRBJ1-2; CDR3aa: ASRTGAYYGYT
v_gene: TRBV5-1; len: 14; j_gene: TRBJ2-7; CDR3aa: ASSVLTGGETYEQY
v_gene: TRBV25-1; len: 11; j_gene: TRBJ1-6; CDR3aa: ASSELTNSPLH
v_gene: TRBV5-1; len: 12; j_gene: TRBJ2-2; CDR3aa: ASSRTVNTGELF
v_gene: TRBV11-3; len: 13; j_gene: TRBJ2-5; CDR3aa: ASSLAGESTETQY
v_gene: TRBV10-3; len: 14; j_gene: TRBJ1-3; CDR3aa: AISESGSSSGNTIY
v_gene: TRBV11-2; len: 15; j_gene: TRBJ1-4; CDR3aa: ASSSPFAPRTNEKLF
v_gene: TRBV11-2; len: 13; j_gene: TRBJ2-7; CDR3aa: ASSLTSGISYEQY
v_gene: TRBV11-2; len: 12; j_gene: TRBJ2-1; CDR3aa: ASSPTGSYNEQF
v_gene: TRBV28; len: 11; j_gene: TRBJ2-3; CDR3aa: ASAGGPADTQY
v_gene: TRBV7-7; len: 12; j_gene: TRBJ2-1; CDR3aa: ASSRGQGTDEQF
v_gene: TRBV15; len: 15; j_gene: TRBJ1-1; CDR3aa: ATSSPSVGTWGGEAF
v_gene: TRBV5-5; len: 16; j_gene: TRBJ2-5; CDR3aa: ASNMRSGGVYVGETQY
v_gene: TRBV6-1; len: 9; j_gene: TRBJ1-2; CDR3aa: ASSPGYGYT
v_gene: TRBV7-9; len: 12; j_gene: TRBJ2-7; CDR3aa: ASSSGTGDYEQY
v_gene: TRBV2; len: 11; j_gene: TRBJ2-5; CDR3aa: ASSRDFKETQY
v_gene: TRBV5-4; len: 14; j_gene: TRBJ2-7; CDR3aa: ASSLGGGPSSYEQY
v_gene: TRBV5-4; len: 13; j_gene: TRBJ2-1; CDR3aa: ASSLGGSSYNEQF
v_gene: TRBV5-1; len: 10; j_gene: TRBJ1-2; CDR3aa: ASSFEGYGYT